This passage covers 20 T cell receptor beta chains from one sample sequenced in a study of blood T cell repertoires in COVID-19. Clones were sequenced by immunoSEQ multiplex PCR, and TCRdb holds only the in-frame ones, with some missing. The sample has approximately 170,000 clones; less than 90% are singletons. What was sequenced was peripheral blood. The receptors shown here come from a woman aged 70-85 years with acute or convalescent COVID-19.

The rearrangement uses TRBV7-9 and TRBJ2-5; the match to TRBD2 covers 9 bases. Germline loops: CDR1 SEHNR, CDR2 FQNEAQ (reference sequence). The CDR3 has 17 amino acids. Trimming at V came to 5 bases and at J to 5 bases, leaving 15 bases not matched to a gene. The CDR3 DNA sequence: TGTGCCAGCAGCCAATCGCGGGGCGGGGGGGCCGCGGAGACCCAGTACTTC. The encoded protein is CASSQSRGGGAAETQYF.

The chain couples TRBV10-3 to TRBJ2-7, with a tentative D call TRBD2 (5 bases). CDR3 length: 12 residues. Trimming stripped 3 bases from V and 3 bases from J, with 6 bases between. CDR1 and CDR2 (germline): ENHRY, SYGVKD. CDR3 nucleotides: TGTGCCATCAGTGAAGCGGACTACGAGCAGTACTTC. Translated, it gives CAISEADYEQYF.

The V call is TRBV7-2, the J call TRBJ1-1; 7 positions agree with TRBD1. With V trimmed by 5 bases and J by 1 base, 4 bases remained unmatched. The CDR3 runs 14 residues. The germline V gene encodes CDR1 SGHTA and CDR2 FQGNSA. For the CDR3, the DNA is TGTGCCAGCAGCACCCGGACAGGGAACACTGAAGCTTTCTTT. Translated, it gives CASSTRTGNTEAFF. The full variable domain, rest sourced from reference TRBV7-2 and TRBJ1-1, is GAGVSQSPSNKVTEKGKDVELRCDPISGHTALYWYRQSLGQGLEFLIYFQGNSAPDKSGLPSDRFSAERTGGSVSTLTIQRTQQEDSAVYLCASSTRTGNTEAFFGQGTRLTVV.

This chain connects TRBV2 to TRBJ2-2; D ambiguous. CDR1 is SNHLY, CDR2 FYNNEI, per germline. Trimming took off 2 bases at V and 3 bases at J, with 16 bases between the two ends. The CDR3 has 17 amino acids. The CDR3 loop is CASSENEAPLDTGELFF. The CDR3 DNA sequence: TGTGCCAGCAGTGAAAACGAGGCCCCCTTGGACACCGGGGAGCTGTTTTTT.

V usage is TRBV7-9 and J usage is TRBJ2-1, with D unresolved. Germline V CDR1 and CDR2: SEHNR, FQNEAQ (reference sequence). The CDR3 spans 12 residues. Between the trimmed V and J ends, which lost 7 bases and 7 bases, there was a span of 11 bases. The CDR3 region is CASMGRRNEQFF. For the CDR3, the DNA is TGTGCCAGCATGGGCAGGCGTAATGAGCAGTTCTTC. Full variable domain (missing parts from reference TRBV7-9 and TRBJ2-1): DTGVSQNPRHKITKRGQNVTFRCDPISEHNRLYWYRQTLGQGPEFLTYFQNEAQLEKSRLLSDRFSAERPKGSFSTLEIQRTEQGDSAMYLCASMGRRNEQFFGPGTRLTVL.

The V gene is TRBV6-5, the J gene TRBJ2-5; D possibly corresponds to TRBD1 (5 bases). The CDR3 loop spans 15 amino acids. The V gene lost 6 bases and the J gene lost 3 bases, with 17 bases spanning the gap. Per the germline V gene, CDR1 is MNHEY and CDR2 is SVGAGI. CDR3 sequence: CASSPPSGWEETQYF. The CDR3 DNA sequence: TGTGCCAGCAGCCCCCCCTCAGGGTGGGAAGAGACCCAGTACTTC.

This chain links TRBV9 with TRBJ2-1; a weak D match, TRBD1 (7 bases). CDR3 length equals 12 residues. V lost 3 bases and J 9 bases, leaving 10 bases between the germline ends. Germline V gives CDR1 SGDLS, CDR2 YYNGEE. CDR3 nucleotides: TGTGCCAGCAGCGACCAGGGGGGTGAGCAGTTCTTC. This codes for CASSDQGGEQFF.

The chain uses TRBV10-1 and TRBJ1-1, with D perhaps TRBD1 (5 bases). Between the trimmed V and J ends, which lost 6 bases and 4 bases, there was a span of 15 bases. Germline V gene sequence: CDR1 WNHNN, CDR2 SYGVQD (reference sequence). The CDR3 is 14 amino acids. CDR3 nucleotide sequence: TGCGCCAGCAGGCGGGAGCTTGGGGGCACTGAAGCTTTCTTT. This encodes CASRRELGGTEAFF.

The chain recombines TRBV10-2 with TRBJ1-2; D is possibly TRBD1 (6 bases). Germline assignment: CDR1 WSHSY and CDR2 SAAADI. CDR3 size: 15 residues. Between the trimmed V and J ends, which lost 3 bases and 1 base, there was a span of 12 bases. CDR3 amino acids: CASSDPGQLNYGYTF. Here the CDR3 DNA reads TGCGCCAGCAGTGATCCCGGACAGCTTAACTATGGCTACACCTTC.

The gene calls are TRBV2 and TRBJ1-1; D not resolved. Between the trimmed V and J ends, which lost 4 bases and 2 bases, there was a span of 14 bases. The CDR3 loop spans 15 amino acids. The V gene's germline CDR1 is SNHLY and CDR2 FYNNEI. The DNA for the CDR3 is TGTGCCAGCAGTGGGTGGCACCAGCGAAACACTGAAGCTTTCTTT. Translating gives CASSGWHQRNTEAFF.

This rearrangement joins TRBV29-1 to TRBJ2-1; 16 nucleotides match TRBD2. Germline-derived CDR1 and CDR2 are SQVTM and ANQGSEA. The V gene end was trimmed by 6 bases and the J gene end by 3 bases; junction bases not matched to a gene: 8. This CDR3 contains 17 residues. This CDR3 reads CSVTGTSGRARYNEQFF. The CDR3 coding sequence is TGCAGCGTGACCGGGACTAGCGGGAGGGCCCGCTACAATGAGCAGTTCTTC.

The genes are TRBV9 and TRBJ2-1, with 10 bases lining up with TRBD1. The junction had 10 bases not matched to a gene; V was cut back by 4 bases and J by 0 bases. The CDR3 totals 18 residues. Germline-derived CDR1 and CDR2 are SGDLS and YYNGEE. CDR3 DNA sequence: TGTGCCAGCAGCCCCCATGGGGACAGGGGCCCCTCCTACAATGAGCAGTTCTTC. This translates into CASSPHGDRGPSYNEQFF. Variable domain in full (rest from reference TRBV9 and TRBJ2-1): DSGVTQTPKHLITATGQRVTLRCSPRSGDLSVYWYQQSLDQGLQFLIQYYNGEERAKGNILERFSAQQFPDLHSELNLSSLELGDSALYFCASSPHGDRGPSYNEQFFGPGTRLTVL.

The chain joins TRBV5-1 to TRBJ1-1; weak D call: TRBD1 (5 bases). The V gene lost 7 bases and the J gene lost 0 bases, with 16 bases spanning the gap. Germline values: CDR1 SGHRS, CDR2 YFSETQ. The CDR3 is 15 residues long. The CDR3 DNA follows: TGCGCCAGCTCCAACCAGGGATTCATGAACACTGAAGCTTTCTTT. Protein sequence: CASSNQGFMNTEAFF.

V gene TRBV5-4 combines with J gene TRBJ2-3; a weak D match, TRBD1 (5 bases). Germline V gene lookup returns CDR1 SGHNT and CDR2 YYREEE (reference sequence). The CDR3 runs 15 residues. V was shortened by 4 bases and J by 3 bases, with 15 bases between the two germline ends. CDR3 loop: CASSRMGLVTDTQYF. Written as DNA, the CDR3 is TGTGCCAGCAGCCGGATGGGGCTAGTAACAGATACGCAGTATTTT.

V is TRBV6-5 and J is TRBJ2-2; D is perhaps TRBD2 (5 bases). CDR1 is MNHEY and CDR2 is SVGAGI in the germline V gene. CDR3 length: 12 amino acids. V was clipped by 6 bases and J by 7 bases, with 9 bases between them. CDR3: CASSQLGGELFF. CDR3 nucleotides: TGTGCCAGCAGCCAACTAGGCGGGGAGCTGTTTTTT.

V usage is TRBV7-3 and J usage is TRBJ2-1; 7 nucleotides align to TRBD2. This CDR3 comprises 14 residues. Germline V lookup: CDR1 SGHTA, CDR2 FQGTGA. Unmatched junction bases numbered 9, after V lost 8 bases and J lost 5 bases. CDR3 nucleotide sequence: TGTGCCAGCTCAGATGGGAGGGGTAACAATGAGCAGTTCTTC. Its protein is CASSDGRGNNEQFF. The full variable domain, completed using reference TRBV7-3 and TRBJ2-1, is GAGVSQTPSNKVTEKGKYVELRCDPISGHTALYWYRQSLGQGPEFLIYFQGTGAADDSGLPNDRFFAVRPEGSVSTLKIQRTERGDSAVYLCASSDGRGNNEQFFGPGTRLTVL.

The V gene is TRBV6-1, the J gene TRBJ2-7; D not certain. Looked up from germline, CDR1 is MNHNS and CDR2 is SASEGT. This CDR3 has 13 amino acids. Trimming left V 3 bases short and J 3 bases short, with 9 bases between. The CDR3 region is CASSESHSYEQYF. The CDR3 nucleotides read TGTGCCAGCAGTGAGTCGCACAGCTACGAGCAGTACTTC.

The CDR3 protein is CASSEGTPYSNQPQHF. The DNA for the CDR3 is TGTGCCAGCAGTGAAGGGACACCCTATAGCAATCAGCCCCAGCATTTT. V and J are TRBV6-1 and TRBJ1-5; a weak D match, TRBD1 (5 bases). The germline V gene has CDR1 MNHNS and CDR2 SASEGT. CDR3 length: 16 residues. The ends were cut back, 1 base at V and 0 bases at J, with 10 bases in the middle.

The CDR3 loop reads CASSPLFRTPNSPLHF. The CDR3 DNA sequence: TGTGCCAGCAGCCCTCTGTTTAGGACACCTAATTCACCCCTCCACTTT. The chain uses TRBV3-1 (or the pseudogene TRBV3-2) and TRBJ1-6, with TRBD1 as a possible D gene (5 bases). Trimming cost V 4 bases and J 6 bases, with 16 bases left between them. This CDR3 has 16 residues. Looked up from germline, CDR1 is LGHDT and CDR2 is YNNKEL (reference sequence).

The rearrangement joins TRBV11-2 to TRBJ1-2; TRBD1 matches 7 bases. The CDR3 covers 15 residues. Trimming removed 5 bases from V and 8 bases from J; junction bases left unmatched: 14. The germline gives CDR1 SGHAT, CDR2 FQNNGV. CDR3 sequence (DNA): TGTGCCAGCAGCCCATTGATAACGACAGGGCTCGGCTACACCTTC. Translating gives CASSPLITTGLGYTF.